What follows describes a single TCR beta chain. The antigen is unknown. Clones were sequenced by immunoSEQ multiplex PCR, and TCRdb holds only the in-frame ones, with some missing. The sample yields some 59,000 clones, about 91% seen once. This sample stems from a study of OX40 agonist ivuxolimab in advanced cancers. Whole-study results and caveats: Low normalized T-cell clonal expansion was also seen in some nonresponders.

This receptor was obtained from an adult with an advanced solid tumor such as melanoma, head and neck, liver or kidney cancer. The sample consisted of CD4+ or CD8+ T cells sorted from blood, taken in a trial of the OX40 agonist ivuxolimab.

CDR3 sequence (DNA): TGTGCCAGCAGCTTCGACCCCAGCGGAGACCCTAATGAAAAACTGTTTTTT. Translation gives CASSFDPSGDPNEKLFF. The V gene is TRBV11-2, the J gene TRBJ1-4; D uncertain. The CDR3 is made up of 17 amino acids. Germline CDR1 reads SGHAT; CDR2 reads FQNNGV. Deletions cut 3 bases from V and 3 bases from J, with 17 bases between.